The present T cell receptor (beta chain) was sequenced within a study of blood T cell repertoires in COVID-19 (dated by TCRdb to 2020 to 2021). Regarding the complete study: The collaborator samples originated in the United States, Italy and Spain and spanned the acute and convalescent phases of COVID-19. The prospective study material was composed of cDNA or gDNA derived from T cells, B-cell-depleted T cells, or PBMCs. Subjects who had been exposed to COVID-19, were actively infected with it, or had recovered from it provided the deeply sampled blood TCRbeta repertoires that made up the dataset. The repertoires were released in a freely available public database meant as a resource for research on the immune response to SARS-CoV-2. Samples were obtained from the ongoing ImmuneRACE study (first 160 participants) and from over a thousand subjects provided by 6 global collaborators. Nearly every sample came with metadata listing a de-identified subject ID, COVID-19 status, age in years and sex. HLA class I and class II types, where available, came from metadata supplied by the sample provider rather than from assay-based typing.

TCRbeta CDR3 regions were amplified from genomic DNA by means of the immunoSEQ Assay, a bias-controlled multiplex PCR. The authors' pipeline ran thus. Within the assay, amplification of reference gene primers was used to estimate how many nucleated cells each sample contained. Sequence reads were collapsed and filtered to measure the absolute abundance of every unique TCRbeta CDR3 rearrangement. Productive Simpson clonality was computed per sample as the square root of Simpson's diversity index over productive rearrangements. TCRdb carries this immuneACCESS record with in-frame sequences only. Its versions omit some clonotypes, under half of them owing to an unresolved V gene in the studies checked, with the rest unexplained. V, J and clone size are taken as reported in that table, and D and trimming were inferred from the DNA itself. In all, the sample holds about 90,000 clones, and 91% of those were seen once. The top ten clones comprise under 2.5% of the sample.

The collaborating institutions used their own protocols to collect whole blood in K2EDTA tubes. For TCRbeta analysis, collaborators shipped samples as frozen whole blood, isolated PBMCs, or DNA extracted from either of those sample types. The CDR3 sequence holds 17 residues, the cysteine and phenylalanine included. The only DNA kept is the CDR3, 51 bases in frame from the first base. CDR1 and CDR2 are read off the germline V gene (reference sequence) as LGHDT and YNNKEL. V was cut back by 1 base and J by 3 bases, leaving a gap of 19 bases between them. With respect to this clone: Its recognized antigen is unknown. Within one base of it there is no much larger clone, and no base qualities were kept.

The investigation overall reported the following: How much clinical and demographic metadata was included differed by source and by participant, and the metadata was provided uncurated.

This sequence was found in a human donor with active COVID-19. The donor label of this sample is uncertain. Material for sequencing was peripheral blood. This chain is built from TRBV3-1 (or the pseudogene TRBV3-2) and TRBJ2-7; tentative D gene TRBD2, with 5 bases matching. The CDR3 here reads CASSQGSLAGADYEQYF. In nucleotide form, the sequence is TGTGCCAGCAGCCAAGGGTCGCTAGCAGGCGCGGACTACGAGCAGTACTTC.